This T cell receptor (beta chain) was recovered during a study of cytotoxic CD8 clonotypes in ibrutinib-treated CLL. Study overall: Of a cohort that held some 10 relapsed/refractory and over 14 treatment-naive patients, roughly 18 were IGHV unmutated. Following treatment for a median around twelve months, range 6 to 36, response samples were then taken. Partial responses numbered roughly 25 and complete responses 2; after a median around 68 months, roughly 14 stayed remitted and approximately 12 progressed.

Only in-frame clones appear in the TCRdb table, and some are missing; sequencing was by immunoSEQ multiplex PCR. The sample lists tens of thousands of clones; over 75% were seen once. This clone came up once. Germline V gene sequence: CDR1 SGHAT, CDR2 FQNNGV. V was trimmed by 0 bases and J by 4 bases, leaving 5 bases between them. The CDR3 consists of 13 residues. Sample: PBMCs, taken after 12 months of ibrutinib treatment. The TCR originated in a human donor with chronic lymphocytic leukemia. V usage is TRBV11-2 and J usage is TRBJ2-3; D uncertain. The CDR3, as DNA: TGTGCCAGCAGCTTAGAGGTATCAGATACGCAGTATTTT. Translated: CASSLEVSDTQYF.